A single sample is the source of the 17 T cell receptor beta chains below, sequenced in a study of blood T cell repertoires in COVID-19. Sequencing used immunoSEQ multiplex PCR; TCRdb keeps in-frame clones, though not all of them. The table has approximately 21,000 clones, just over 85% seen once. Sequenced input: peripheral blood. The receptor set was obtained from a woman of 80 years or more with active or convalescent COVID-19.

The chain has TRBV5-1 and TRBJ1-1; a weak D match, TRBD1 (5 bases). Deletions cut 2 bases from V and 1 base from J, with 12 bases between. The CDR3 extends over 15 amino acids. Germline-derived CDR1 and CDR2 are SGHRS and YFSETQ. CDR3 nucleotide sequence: TGCGCCAGCAGCTTAGTAGACGGGGGGAACACTGAAGCTTTCTTT. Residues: CASSLVDGGNTEAFF.

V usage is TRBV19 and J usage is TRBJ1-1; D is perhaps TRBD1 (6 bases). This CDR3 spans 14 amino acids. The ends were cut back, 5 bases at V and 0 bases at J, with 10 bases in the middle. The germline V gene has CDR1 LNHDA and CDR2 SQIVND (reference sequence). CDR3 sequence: CASSADRLNTEAFF. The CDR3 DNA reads TGTGCCAGTAGTGCGGACAGACTGAACACTGAAGCTTTCTTT.

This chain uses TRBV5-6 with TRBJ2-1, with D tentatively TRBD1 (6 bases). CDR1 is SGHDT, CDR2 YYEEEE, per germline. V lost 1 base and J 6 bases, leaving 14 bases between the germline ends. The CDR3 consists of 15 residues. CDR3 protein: CASSLLDSGFNEQFF. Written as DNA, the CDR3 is TGTGCCAGCAGCTTGTTGGACAGTGGCTTCAATGAGCAGTTCTTC. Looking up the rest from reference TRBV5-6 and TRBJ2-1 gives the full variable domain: DAGVTQSPTHLIKTRGQQVTLRCSPKSGHDTVSWYQQALGQGPQFIFQYYEEEERQRGNFPDRFSGHQFPNYSSELNVNALLLGDSALYLCASSLLDSGFNEQFFGPGTRLTVL.

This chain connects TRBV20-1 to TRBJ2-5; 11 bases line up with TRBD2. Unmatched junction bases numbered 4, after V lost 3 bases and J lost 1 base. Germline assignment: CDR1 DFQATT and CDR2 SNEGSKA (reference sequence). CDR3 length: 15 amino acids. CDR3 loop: CSASPSGRRQETQYF. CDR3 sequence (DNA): TGCAGTGCTAGTCCTAGCGGGAGGCGCCAAGAGACCCAGTACTTC.

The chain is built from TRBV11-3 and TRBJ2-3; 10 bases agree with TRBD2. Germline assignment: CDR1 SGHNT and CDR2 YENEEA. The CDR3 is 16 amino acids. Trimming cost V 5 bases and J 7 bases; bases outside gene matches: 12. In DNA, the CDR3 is TGTGCCAGCAGCCCAAAAAGCGGGGGGGCTACATATACGCAGTATTTT. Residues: CASSPKSGGATYTQYF. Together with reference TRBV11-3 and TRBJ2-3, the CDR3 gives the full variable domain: EAGVVQSPRYKIIEKKQPVAFWCNPISGHNTLYWYLQNLGQGPELLIRYENEEAVDDSQLPKDRFSAERLKGVDSTLKIQPAELGDSAVYLCASSPKSGGATYTQYFGPGTRLTVL.

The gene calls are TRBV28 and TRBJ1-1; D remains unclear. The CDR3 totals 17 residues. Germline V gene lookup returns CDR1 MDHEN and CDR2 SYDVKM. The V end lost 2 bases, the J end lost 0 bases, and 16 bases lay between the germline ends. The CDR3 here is CASSLGVPPIMNTEAFF. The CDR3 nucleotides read TGTGCCAGCAGTTTAGGAGTTCCTCCTATTATGAACACTGAAGCTTTCTTT.

The CDR3 reads CASSQLNSGETQYF. Written as DNA, the CDR3 is TGTGCCAGCAGCCAGTTGAATTCCGGGGAGACCCAGTACTTC. The chain uses TRBV3-1 (or the pseudogene TRBV3-2) and TRBJ2-5; no firm D call. The V and J ends lost 3 bases and 5 bases respectively, with 13 bases between them. The V gene's germline CDR1 is LGHDT and CDR2 YNNKEL (reference sequence). The CDR3 loop spans 14 amino acids.

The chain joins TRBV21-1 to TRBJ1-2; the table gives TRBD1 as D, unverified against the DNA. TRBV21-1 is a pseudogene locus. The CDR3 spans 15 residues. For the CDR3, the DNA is TGTGCCAGCGCCAAGGGGGACAGGACTAACTATGGCTACACCTTC. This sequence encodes CASAKGDRTNYGYTF.

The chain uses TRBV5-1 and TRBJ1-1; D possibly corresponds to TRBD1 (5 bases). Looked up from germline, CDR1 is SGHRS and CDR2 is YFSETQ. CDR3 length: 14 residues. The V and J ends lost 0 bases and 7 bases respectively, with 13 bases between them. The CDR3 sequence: CASSLALTAYEAFF. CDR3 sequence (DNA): TGCGCCAGCAGCTTGGCCCTGACAGCGTATGAAGCTTTCTTT.

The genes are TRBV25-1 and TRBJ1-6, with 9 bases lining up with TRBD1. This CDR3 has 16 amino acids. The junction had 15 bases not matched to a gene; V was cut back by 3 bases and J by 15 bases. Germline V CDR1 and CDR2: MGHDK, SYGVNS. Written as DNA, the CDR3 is TGTGCCAGCAGTGATACAGGGGGCTCTCCGATTGTGCGCCTCCACTTT. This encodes CASSDTGGSPIVRLHF. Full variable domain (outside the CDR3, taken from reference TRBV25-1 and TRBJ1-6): EADIYQTPRYLVIGTGKKITLECSQTMGHDKMYWYQQDPGMELHLIHYSYGVNSTEKGDLSSESTVSRIRTEHFPLTLESARPSHTSQYLCASSDTGGSPIVRLHFGNGTRLTVT.

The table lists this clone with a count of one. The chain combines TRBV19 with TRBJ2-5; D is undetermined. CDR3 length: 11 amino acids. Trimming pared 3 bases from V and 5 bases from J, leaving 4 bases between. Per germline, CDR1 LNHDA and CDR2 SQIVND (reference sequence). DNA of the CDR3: TGTGCCAGTAGTATCAGGGAGACCCAGTACTTC. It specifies CASSIRETQYF.

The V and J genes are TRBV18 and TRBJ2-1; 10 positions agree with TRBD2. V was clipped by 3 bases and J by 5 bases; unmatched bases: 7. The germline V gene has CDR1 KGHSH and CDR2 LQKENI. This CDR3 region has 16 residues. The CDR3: CASSPFLAGDNNEQFF. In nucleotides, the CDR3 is TGTGCCAGCTCACCTTTTCTAGCGGGAGATAACAATGAGCAGTTCTTC.

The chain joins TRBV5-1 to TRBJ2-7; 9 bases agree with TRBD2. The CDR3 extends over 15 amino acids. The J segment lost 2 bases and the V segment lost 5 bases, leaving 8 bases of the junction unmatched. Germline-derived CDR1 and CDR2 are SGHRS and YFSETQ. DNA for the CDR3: TGCGCCAGCAGGACCCTTAGCGGGAGAACCTACGAGCAGTACTTC. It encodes CASRTLSGRTYEQYF.

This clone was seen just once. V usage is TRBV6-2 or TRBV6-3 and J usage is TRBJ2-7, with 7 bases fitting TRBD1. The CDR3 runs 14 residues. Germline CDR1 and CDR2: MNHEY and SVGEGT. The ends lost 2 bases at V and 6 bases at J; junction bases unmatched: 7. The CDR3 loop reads CASSYRGLISEQYF. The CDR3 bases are TGTGCCAGCAGTTACAGGGGGCTTATCAGCGAGCAGTACTTC.

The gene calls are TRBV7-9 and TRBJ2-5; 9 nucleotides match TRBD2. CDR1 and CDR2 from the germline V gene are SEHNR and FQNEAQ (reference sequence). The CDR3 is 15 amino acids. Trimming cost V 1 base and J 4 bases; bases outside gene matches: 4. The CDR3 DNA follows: TGTGCCAGCAGCTTAGTTGCGGGACTAGCAGAGACCCAGTACTTC. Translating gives CASSLVAGLAETQYF.

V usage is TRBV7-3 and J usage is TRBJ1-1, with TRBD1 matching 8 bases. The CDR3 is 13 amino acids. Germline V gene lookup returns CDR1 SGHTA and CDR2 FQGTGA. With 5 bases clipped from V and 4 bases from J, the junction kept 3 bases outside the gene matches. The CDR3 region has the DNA TGTGCCAGCAGCCAACAGGGGGGCACTGAAGCTTTCTTT. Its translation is CASSQQGGTEAFF. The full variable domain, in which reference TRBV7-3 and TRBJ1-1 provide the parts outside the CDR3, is GAGVSQTPSNKVTEKGKYVELRCDPISGHTALYWYRQSLGQGPEFLIYFQGTGAADDSGLPNDRFFAVRPEGSVSTLKIQRTERGDSAVYLCASSQQGGTEAFFGQGTRLTVV.

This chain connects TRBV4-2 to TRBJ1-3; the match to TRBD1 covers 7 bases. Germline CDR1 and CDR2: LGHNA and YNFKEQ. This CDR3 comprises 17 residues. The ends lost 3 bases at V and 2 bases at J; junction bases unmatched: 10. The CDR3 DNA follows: TGTGCCAGCAGCCACCAGACAGGGTCCCCCCCTGGAAACACCATATATTTT. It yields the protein CASSHQTGSPPGNTIYF.